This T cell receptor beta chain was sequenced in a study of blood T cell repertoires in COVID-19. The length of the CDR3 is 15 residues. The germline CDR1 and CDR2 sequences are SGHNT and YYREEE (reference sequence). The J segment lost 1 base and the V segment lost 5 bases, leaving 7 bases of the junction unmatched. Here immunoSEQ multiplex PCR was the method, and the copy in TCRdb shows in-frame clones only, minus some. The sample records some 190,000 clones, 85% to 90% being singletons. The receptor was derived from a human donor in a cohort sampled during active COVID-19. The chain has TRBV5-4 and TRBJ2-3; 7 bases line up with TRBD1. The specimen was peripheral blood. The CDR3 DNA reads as TGTGCCAGCAGTACCCGAACAGGGGGCACAGATACGCAGTATTTT. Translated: CASSTRTGGTDTQYF. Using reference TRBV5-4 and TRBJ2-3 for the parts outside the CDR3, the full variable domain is ETGVTQSPTHLIKTRGQQVTLRCSSQSGHNTVSWYQQALGQGPQFIFQYYREEENGRGNFPPRFSGLQFPNYSSELNVNALELDDSALYLCASSTRTGGTDTQYFGPGTRLTVL.